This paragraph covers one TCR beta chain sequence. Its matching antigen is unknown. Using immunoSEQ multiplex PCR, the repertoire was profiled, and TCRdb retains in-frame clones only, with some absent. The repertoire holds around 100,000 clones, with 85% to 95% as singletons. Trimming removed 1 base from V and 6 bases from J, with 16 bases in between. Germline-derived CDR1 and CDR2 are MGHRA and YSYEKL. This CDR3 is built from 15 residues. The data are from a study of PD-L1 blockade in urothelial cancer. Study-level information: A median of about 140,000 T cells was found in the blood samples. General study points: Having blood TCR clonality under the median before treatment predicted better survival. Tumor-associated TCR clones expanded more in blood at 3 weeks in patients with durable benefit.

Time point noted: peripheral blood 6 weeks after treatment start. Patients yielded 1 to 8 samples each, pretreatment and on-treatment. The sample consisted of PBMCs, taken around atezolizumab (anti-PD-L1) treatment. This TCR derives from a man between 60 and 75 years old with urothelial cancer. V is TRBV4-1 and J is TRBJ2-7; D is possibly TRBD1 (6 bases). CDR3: CASSQGGLTFVEQYF. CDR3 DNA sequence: TGCGCCAGCAGCCAAGGGGGGCTTACATTCGTCGAGCAGTACTTC.